This TCR beta chain was obtained from a study of T cell changes during pregnancy in multiple sclerosis. Using immunoSEQ multiplex PCR, the repertoire was profiled, and TCRdb retains in-frame clones only, with some absent. The sample lists under 110,000 clones, 75% to 95% occurring once. The V and J ends lost 2 bases and 3 bases respectively, with 4 bases between them. CDR1 MRHNA and CDR2 SNTAGT come from the germline V gene. The CDR3 totals 13 residues. A word on this clone: This sample also contains other DNA sequences that code for the same CDR3.

This sequence originates from a female donor with multiple sclerosis, enrolled in a pregnancy study. This specimen was peripheral blood, taken in the second trimester of pregnancy. V usage is TRBV6-4 and J usage is TRBJ2-2; D remains unclear. In nucleotides, the CDR3 is TGTGCCAGCAGTGACCGGGACACCGGGGAGCTGTTTTTT. Its protein product is CASSDRDTGELFF.